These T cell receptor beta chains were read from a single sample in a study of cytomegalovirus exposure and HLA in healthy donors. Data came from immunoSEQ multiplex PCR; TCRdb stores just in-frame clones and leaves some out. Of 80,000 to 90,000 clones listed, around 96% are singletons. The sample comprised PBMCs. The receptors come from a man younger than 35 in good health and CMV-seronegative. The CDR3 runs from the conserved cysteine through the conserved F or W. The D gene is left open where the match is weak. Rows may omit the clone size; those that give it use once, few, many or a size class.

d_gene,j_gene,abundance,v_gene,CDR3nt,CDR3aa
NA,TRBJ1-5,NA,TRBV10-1,TGCGCCAGCAAAGTGATTAGGGCAAGGGGGAATCAGCCCCAGCATTTT,CASKVIRARGNQPQHF
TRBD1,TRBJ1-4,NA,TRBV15,TGTGCCACCAGCAGAGGCGGGACAGGGGAAGAAAAACTGTTTTTT,CATSRGGTGEEKLFF
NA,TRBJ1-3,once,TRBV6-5,TGTGCCAGCAGTAGACCAGGGCTCTCTGGAAACACCATATATTTT,CASSRPGLSGNTIYF
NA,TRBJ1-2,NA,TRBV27,TGTGCCAGCAGTCAAAGGACAGCTAACTATGGCTACACCTTC,CASSQRTANYGYTF
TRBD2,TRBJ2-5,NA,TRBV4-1,TGCGCCAGCAGCCCGATCGCGCTAGCGGGAGAGACCCAGTACTTC,CASSPIALAGETQYF
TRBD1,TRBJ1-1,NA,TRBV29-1,TGCAGCGTCGGACAGGGAAAAGGGGACACTGAAGCTTTCTTT,CSVGQGKGDTEAFF
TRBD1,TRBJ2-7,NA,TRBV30,TGTGCCTGGAGACAGGGGGAGATCTCCTACGAGCAGTACTTC,CAWRQGEISYEQYF
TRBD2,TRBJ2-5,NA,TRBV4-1,TGCGCCAGCAGCCAAGCGACGACTAGCGGCCAAGAGACCCAGTACTTC,CASSQATTSGQETQYF
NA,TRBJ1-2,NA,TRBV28,TGTGCCAGCAGTTTTTTTAGGGAGATTCTGGGCTACACCTTC,CASSFFREILGYTF
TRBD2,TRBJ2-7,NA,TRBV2,TGTGCCAGCACCGGACTAGCGGGGGAGCAGTACTTC,CASTGLAGEQYF
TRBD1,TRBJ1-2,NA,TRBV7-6,TGTGCCAGCAGCTTTAGGGTGGGACAGGCCAGCAACTATGGCTACACCTTC,CASSFRVGQASNYGYTF
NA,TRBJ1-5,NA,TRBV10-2,TGCGCCAGCAGTGAGTGGGGGGGCCCTTATAGCAATCAGCCCCAGCATTTT,CASSEWGGPYSNQPQHF
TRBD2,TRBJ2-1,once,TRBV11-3,TGTGCCAGCAGCTTTCCGGGACTAGGGACTTCGGATGAGCAGTTCTTC,CASSFPGLGTSDEQFF
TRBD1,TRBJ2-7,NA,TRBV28,TGTGCCAGCACGGGGACAGAAGCTTCCTACGAGCAGTACTTC,CASTGTEASYEQYF
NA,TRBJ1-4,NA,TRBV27,TGTGCCAGCAGTTCGCCGAGGGGGGGTGAAAAACTGTTTTTT,CASSSPRGGEKLFF
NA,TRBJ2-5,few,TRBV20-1,TGCAGTGCTAGCGGGGAAGAGACCCAGTACTTC,CSASGEETQYF
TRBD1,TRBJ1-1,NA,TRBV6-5,TGTGCCAGCAGTTATTACCGGACAGGGAGGACTGAAGCTTTCTTT,CASSYYRTGRTEAFF
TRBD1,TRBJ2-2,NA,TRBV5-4,TGTGCCAGCAGCCCGGGGACAGGAGGGGACACCGGGGAGCTGTTTTTT,CASSPGTGGDTGELFF
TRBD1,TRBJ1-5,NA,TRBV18,TGTGCCAGCTCACCGGATGGGACAGCCTTTAGCGATCAGCCCCAGCATTTT,CASSPDGTAFSDQPQHF
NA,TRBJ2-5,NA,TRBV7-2,TGTGCCAGCAGGAGGACAGAAGAGACCCAGTACTTC,CASRRTEETQYF
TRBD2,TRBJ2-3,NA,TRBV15,TGTGCCACCAGCATCCCTCCGGGACTAGCGGGGGGAACAGATACGCAGTATTTT,CATSIPPGLAGGTDTQYF
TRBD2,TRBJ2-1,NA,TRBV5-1,TGCGCCACTCTCGAGGCACGGGGGGGCTTTTTCAATGAGCAGTTCTTC,CATLEARGGFFNEQFF
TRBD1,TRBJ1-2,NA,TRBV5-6,TGTGCCAGCAGCGGGACAGGAGGCAACTATGGCTACACCTTC,CASSGTGGNYGYTF
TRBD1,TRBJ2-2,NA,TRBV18,TGTGCCAGCTCACCACGGGGGACAGACCTCGCAACCGGGGAGCTGTTTTTT,CASSPRGTDLATGELFF
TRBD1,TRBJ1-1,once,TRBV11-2,TGTGCCAGCAGCTCGGGACAGGGGGCCGCTTTCTTT,CASSSGQGAAFF
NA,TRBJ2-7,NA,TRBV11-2,TGTGCCAGCAGCTGGGGCGGCGGCTCCTACGAGCAGTACTTC,CASSWGGGSYEQYF
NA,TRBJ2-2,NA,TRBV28,TGTGCCAGCAGTCCAATCGGGGAAACGAACACCGGGGAGCTGTTTTTT,CASSPIGETNTGELFF
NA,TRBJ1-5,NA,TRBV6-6,TGTGCCAGCACAGGGATTAGCAATCAGCCCCAGCATTTT,CASTGISNQPQHF
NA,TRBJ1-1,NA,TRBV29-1,TGCAGCGTTGAAATCGAAATGGACAGTCTCACTGAAGCTTTCTTT,CSVEIEMDSLTEAFF
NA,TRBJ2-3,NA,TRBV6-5,TGTGCCACCCGGGGGAGAGATACGCAGTATTTT,CATRGRDTQYF
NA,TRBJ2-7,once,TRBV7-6,TGTGCCAGCAGCTTAGCGGAAGGGGGATCCTACGAGCAGTACTTC,CASSLAEGGSYEQYF
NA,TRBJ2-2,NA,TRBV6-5,TGTGCCAGCAGTTACTCAGGCAGGGCGACCGGGGAGCTGTTTTTT,CASSYSGRATGELFF
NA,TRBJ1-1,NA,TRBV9,TGTGCCAGCAGCGATGGACAGACCGAAGCTTTCTTT,CASSDGQTEAFF
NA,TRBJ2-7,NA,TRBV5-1,TGCGCCAGCAGCTTGGCTGCAGGGGACGAGCAGTACTTC,CASSLAAGDEQYF
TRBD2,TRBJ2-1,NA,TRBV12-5,TGTGCTAGTGGAGAGGGACTAGCGGGAGATGAGCAGTTCTTC,CASGEGLAGDEQFF
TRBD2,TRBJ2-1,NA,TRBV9,TGTGCCAGCAGCGTATCTACTAGCGGGAGGGCCTCGAATGAGCAGTTCTTC,CASSVSTSGRASNEQFF
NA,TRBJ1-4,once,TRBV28,TGTGCCAGCGGGGAGACACTTGGGTATGAAAAACTGTTTTTT,CASGETLGYEKLFF
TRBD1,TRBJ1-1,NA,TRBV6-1,TGTGCCAGCAGGACAACAGGGGGCACTGAAGCTTTCTTT,CASRTTGGTEAFF
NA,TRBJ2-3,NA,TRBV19,TGTGCCAGTAGTCTAACCACAGATACGCAGTATTTT,CASSLTTDTQYF
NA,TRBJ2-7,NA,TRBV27,TGTGCCAGCAGTCACTTCGGAGAGGCGTACGAGCAGTACTTC,CASSHFGEAYEQYF
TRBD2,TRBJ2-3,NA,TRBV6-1,TGTGCCAGCAGAATACTAGCGAGCGGCACAGATACGCAGTATTTT,CASRILASGTDTQYF
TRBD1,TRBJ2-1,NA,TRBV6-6,TGTGCCAGCAGCCCACCGGGACAGGGCCACAATGAGCAGTTCTTC,CASSPPGQGHNEQFF
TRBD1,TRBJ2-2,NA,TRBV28,TGTGCCAGCAGTTTTGGACAGGGGCGGGGTGCCACCGGGGAGCTGTTTTTT,CASSFGQGRGATGELFF
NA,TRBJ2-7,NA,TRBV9,TGTGCCAGCAGCGTAGGTCCTTCCTCCTACGAGCAGTACTTC,CASSVGPSSYEQYF
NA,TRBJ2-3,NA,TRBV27,TGTGCCAGCAACCAGAGACCAGGGCTTAGCACAGATACGCAGTATTTT,CASNQRPGLSTDTQYF
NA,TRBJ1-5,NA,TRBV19,TGTGCCAGTAGTATAGATTTCAACGGGTGGGGCAATCAGCCCCAGCATTTT,CASSIDFNGWGNQPQHF
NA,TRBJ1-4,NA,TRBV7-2,TGTGCCAGCAGCAGGACAGCGGCTAATGAAAAACTGTTTTTT,CASSRTAANEKLFF
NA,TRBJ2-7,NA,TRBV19,TGTGCCAGTAGTCCTCAGGGGGGATACGAGCAGTACTTC,CASSPQGGYEQYF